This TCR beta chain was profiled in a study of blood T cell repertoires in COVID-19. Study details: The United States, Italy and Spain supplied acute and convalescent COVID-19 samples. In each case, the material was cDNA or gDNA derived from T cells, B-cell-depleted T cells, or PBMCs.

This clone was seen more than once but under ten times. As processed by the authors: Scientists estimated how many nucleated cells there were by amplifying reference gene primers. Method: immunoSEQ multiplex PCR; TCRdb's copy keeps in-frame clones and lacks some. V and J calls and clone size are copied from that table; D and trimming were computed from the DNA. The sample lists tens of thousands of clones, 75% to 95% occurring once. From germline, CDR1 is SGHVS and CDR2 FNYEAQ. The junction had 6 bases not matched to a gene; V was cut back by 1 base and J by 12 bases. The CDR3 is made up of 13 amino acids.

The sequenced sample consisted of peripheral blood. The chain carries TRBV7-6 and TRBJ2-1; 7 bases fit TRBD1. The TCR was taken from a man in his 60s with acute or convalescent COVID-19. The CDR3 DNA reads TGTGCCAGCAGCTTAGAGGGGGCCCGGGGGCAGTTCTTC. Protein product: CASSLEGARGQFF.